This entry features one T cell receptor (beta chain) sequence. The sample comes from a study of blood T cell repertoires in COVID-19. Original methodology: Reference gene primer amplification gave estimated nucleated cell counts. Repertoires were generated with immunoSEQ multiplex PCR, while TCRdb's copy carries only in-frame clones and drops some. Clonal size and the V and J genes are those of that table, whereas D and trimming came from the DNA. This sample carries some 330,000 clones, about four fifths of them seen once, and the ten largest clones take about 5.4%. Trimming removed 5 bases at V and 2 bases at J, with 13 bases between. This CDR3 spans 15 amino acids. CDR1 and CDR2 from the germline V gene are MGHDK and SYGVNS. Participants were aged about 18 to 89 years from approximately 25 US areas.

The V gene is TRBV25-1, the J gene TRBJ2-1; D may be TRBD2 (6 bases). The sequencing input was PBMCs or T cells enriched from blood (not recorded which). The receptor was isolated from a woman in her forties or fifties who had recovered from COVID-19. The CDR3 sequence: CASSTLGGTYNEQFF. For the CDR3, the DNA is TGTGCCAGCAGTACCCTGGGCGGGACCTACAATGAGCAGTTCTTC.